The rows below give T cell receptor beta chains drawn from one sample of a study of T cell responses to AZD1222 COVID-19 vaccine. The protocol was immunoSEQ multiplex PCR, while the TCRdb copy is restricted to in-frame clones and leaves out a portion. The sample yields 130,000 to 150,000 clones, 89% seen once. Sequencing was performed on peripheral blood, taken on day 0 of AZD1222 vaccination. Receptors originate from an adult in good health. Each CDR3 is given with its conserved first and last residue. D genes are given only for firm matches. The listing skips clone size in some rows; elsewhere it reads once, few, many or a size class.

d_gene: TRBD2; v_gene: TRBV2; j_gene: TRBJ2-3; len: 20; abundance: -; CDR3nt: TGTGCCAGCAGTACCCGGGTGCGGGAGGTAACCTCGATAGGCACAGATACGCAGTATTTT; CDR3aa: CASSTRVREVTSIGTDTQYF
d_gene: -; v_gene: TRBV19; j_gene: TRBJ1-5; len: 13; abundance: -; CDR3nt: TGTGCCAGTAGTGACAGGCGGGAACAGCCCCAGCATTTT; CDR3aa: CASSDRREQPQHF
d_gene: -; v_gene: TRBV19; j_gene: TRBJ1-1; len: 13; abundance: -; CDR3nt: TGTGCCAGTAGTACTGGGGGCGGCACTGAAGCTTTCTTT; CDR3aa: CASSTGGGTEAFF
d_gene: -; v_gene: TRBV9; j_gene: TRBJ1-6; len: 14; abundance: few; CDR3nt: TGTGCCAGCAGCGTTTCAAGGAATAATTCACCCCTCCACTTT; CDR3aa: CASSVSRNNSPLHF
d_gene: TRBD1; v_gene: TRBV20-1; j_gene: TRBJ2-3; len: 11; abundance: -; CDR3nt: TGCTCACAGGGGAGCACAGATACGCAGTATTTT; CDR3aa: CSQGSTDTQYF
d_gene: -; v_gene: TRBV7-9; j_gene: TRBJ2-7; len: 11; abundance: -; CDR3nt: TGTGCCAGCAGCTTAGGGCCGGTCGAGTACTTC; CDR3aa: CASSLGPVEYF
d_gene: -; v_gene: TRBV4-3; j_gene: TRBJ1-1; len: 14; abundance: -; CDR3nt: TGCGCCAGCAGCCAAGATTTGGGTGGAACTGAAGCTTTCTTT; CDR3aa: CASSQDLGGTEAFF
d_gene: -; v_gene: TRBV7-2; j_gene: TRBJ1-5; len: 16; abundance: -; CDR3nt: TGTGCCAGCAGCTTAGCGGGGGGCGCGGGCAATCAGCCCCAGCATTTT; CDR3aa: CASSLAGGAGNQPQHF
d_gene: -; v_gene: TRBV6-4; j_gene: TRBJ1-5; len: 15; abundance: few; CDR3nt: TGTGCCAGCAAACGGCAGGCCGATAGCAATCAGCCCCAGCATTTT; CDR3aa: CASKRQADSNQPQHF
d_gene: -; v_gene: TRBV19; j_gene: TRBJ1-3; len: 13; abundance: -; CDR3nt: TGTGCCAGTAGGACGGGAGGTGGAAACACCATATATTTT; CDR3aa: CASRTGGGNTIYF
d_gene: -; v_gene: TRBV24-1; j_gene: TRBJ1-5; len: 14; abundance: -; CDR3nt: TGTGCCACCAGTGATCCCGGAGGAAGTCAGCCCCAGCATTTT; CDR3aa: CATSDPGGSQPQHF
d_gene: TRBD2; v_gene: TRBV7-9; j_gene: TRBJ2-1; len: 15; abundance: -; CDR3nt: TGTGCCAGCAGCCGAGGACTAGCTGGTTCTTATGAGCAGTTCTTC; CDR3aa: CASSRGLAGSYEQFF
d_gene: -; v_gene: TRBV2; j_gene: TRBJ2-7; len: 12; abundance: -; CDR3nt: TGTGCCAGCGCCAGGGGATCCTACGAGCAGTACTTC; CDR3aa: CASARGSYEQYF
d_gene: TRBD1; v_gene: TRBV18; j_gene: TRBJ2-7; len: 20; abundance: once; CDR3nt: TGTGCCAGCTCACCATCAGTAAGACTTCCACGGGACAGGGGAATCTACGAGCAGTACTTC; CDR3aa: CASSPSVRLPRDRGIYEQYF
d_gene: -; v_gene: TRBV19; j_gene: TRBJ2-7; len: 15; abundance: few; CDR3nt: TGTGCCAGTAGTATAGCCGCGGTCGGACCCGACGAGCAGTACTTC; CDR3aa: CASSIAAVGPDEQYF
d_gene: TRBD2; v_gene: TRBV29-1; j_gene: TRBJ2-3; len: 14; abundance: -; CDR3nt: TGCAGCGTTGATAGCGGGAGTGTTCAAGATACGCAGTATTTT; CDR3aa: CSVDSGSVQDTQYF
d_gene: TRBD2; v_gene: TRBV4-2; j_gene: TRBJ2-1; len: 16; abundance: -; CDR3nt: TGTGCCAGCAGCCAAGAGGGAGCGGGAGAAGTCGGTGAGCAGTTCTTC; CDR3aa: CASSQEGAGEVGEQFF
d_gene: -; v_gene: TRBV5-1; j_gene: TRBJ1-1; len: 14; abundance: -; CDR3nt: TGCGCCAGCAGCTTGGGGGTCATGTACACTGAAGCTTTCTTT; CDR3aa: CASSLGVMYTEAFF
d_gene: -; v_gene: TRBV24-1; j_gene: TRBJ2-1; len: 17; abundance: -; CDR3nt: TGTGCCACCAGTGAACCTGGCCGAGACAGCTCCTACAATGAGCAGTTCTTC; CDR3aa: CATSEPGRDSSYNEQFF
d_gene: TRBD1; v_gene: TRBV6-2/TRBV6-3; j_gene: TRBJ2-1; len: 20; abundance: -; CDR3nt: TGTGCCAGCAGTTACCCCGGGACAGGGAATTCAATACGCTCCTACAATGAGCAGTTCTTC; CDR3aa: CASSYPGTGNSIRSYNEQFF
d_gene: -; v_gene: TRBV6-1; j_gene: TRBJ1-6; len: 14; abundance: once; CDR3nt: TGTGCCAGCAGTGAAGAAACAACGGCTTCACCCCTCCACTTT; CDR3aa: CASSEETTASPLHF
d_gene: -; v_gene: TRBV7-9; j_gene: TRBJ1-2; len: 15; abundance: -; CDR3nt: TGTGCCAGCAGGCCCGGAGGGAGCGTAATGGCGGGCTACACCTTC; CDR3aa: CASRPGGSVMAGYTF
d_gene: TRBD1; v_gene: TRBV5-1; j_gene: TRBJ1-1; len: 14; abundance: -; CDR3nt: TGCGCCAGCAGCTGGACAGGGGTGGGCACTGAAGCTTTCTTT; CDR3aa: CASSWTGVGTEAFF
d_gene: TRBD1; v_gene: TRBV4-2; j_gene: TRBJ2-7; len: 14; abundance: -; CDR3nt: TGTGCCAGCAGCCGAGTACAGGGGGACTACGAGCAGTACTTC; CDR3aa: CASSRVQGDYEQYF
d_gene: TRBD2; v_gene: TRBV5-1; j_gene: TRBJ2-5; len: 15; abundance: -; CDR3nt: TGCGCCAGCAGCTTGGTTGGACTAGCACAAGAGACCCAGTACTTC; CDR3aa: CASSLVGLAQETQYF
d_gene: -; v_gene: TRBV5-1; j_gene: TRBJ2-3; len: 15; abundance: -; CDR3nt: TGCGCCAGCAGCTTGGCCCCGCGAAGCACAGATACGCAGTATTTT; CDR3aa: CASSLAPRSTDTQYF
d_gene: -; v_gene: TRBV13; j_gene: TRBJ2-7; len: 12; abundance: -; CDR3nt: TGTGCCAGCAGCGACACGAGTTATCAGCAGTACTTC; CDR3aa: CASSDTSYQQYF
d_gene: TRBD2; v_gene: TRBV19; j_gene: TRBJ2-4; len: 15; abundance: -; CDR3nt: TGTGCCAGCGGACGCGGGAGGGCGACCAAAAACATTCAGTACTTC; CDR3aa: CASGRGRATKNIQYF
d_gene: -; v_gene: TRBV28; j_gene: TRBJ1-5; len: 14; abundance: -; CDR3nt: TGTGCCAGCAGTTTGGGCGGTAGCAATCAGCCCCAGCATTTT; CDR3aa: CASSLGGSNQPQHF
d_gene: -; v_gene: TRBV5-5; j_gene: TRBJ1-5; len: 16; abundance: -; CDR3nt: TGTGCCAGCAGCATGATATCTCAGGGTATAGGACAGCCCCAGCATTTT; CDR3aa: CASSMISQGIGQPQHF
d_gene: TRBD1; v_gene: TRBV6-6; j_gene: TRBJ1-5; len: 16; abundance: -; CDR3nt: TGTGCCAGCAGGGACGGACAGGTGGGTGGCAATCAGCCCCAGCATTTT; CDR3aa: CASRDGQVGGNQPQHF
d_gene: -; v_gene: TRBV5-1; j_gene: TRBJ2-1; len: 16; abundance: few; CDR3nt: TGCGCCAGCAGCTTTCTCGGCAGCAGCTCCTACAATGAGCAGTTCTTC; CDR3aa: CASSFLGSSSYNEQFF